This record concerns one TCR beta chain sequence. What this receptor recognizes is not known. No qualities accompany the bases; no much larger clone lies one base away. The sample is drawn from a study of T cell changes during pregnancy in multiple sclerosis (dated by TCRdb to between 2018 and 2020). Broadly, across the study: The study looked at changes in the T cell repertoire across pregnancy in women with multiple sclerosis.

V and J are truncated by 5 bases and 2 bases respectively, leaving an intervening sequence of 15 bases. From a lookup of the germline V gene, CDR1 and CDR2 are MNHNS and SASEGT. CDR3 length: 15 amino acids, cysteine to phenylalanine. The only DNA kept is the CDR3, 45 bases in frame from the first base. The library relied on the immunoSEQ multiplex PCR assay. In its TCRdb copy, this immuneACCESS table keeps in-frame sequences only and misses some clones. Where compared with another copy, unresolved V genes explain less than half of these, and the others have no known cause. In all, the sample holds 50,000 to 80,000 clones, and 80% to 95% of those were seen once. 1.4% of the sample comes from the top ten.

The V gene is TRBV6-1 and the J gene is TRBJ1-2, with TRBD1 perhaps the D gene, on 6 matching bases. This sequence was found in a female donor with multiple sclerosis, enrolled in a pregnancy study. This material consisted of peripheral blood, taken in the second trimester of pregnancy. CDR3 loop: CASSPTWTVNYGYTF. The sequence in DNA is TGTGCCAGCAGTCCCACCTGGACAGTCAACTATGGCTACACCTTC.